Shown below are 21 T cell receptor beta chains from a single sample sequenced in a study of T cells after yellow fever vaccination. TCRdb independently ran MiXCR on the 5' RACE reads; one entry per CDR3 protein. The sample lists hundreds of thousands of distinct CDR3 sequences; roughly 8.7% were seen once. Material: PBMCs, obtained on the day of the first yellow fever vaccination. The receptor source for this set is a man younger than 35 who received the YFV17D yellow fever vaccine.

The V and J genes are TRBV4-2 and TRBJ2-3; 11 bases are shared with TRBD2. Germline CDR1 is LGHNA and CDR2 is YNFKEQ. The CDR3 consists of 16 residues. V lost 4 bases to trimming and J lost 5 bases; unmatched junction nucleotides: 8. The CDR3 DNA is TGTGCCAGCAGCCGCCTAGCGGGGGGAGGTGAAGATACGCAGTATTTT. This gives the protein CASSRLAGGGEDTQYF.

This clonotype was recorded many times. V gene TRBV6-2 or TRBV6-3 combines with J gene TRBJ2-3; D may be TRBD1 (5 bases). This CDR3 is 15 amino acids long. The V gene lost 4 bases and the J gene lost 2 bases, with 13 bases spanning the gap. The germline V gene encodes CDR1 MNHEY and CDR2 SVGEGT. In DNA form, the CDR3 reads TGTGCCAGCAGTTTGAGCCGGACATACACAGATACGCAGTATTTT. As protein: CASSLSRTYTDTQYF.

The rearrangement joins TRBV5-6 to TRBJ1-2; 9 nucleotides match TRBD1. CDR3 size: 17 residues. Trimming at V came to 3 bases and at J to 6 bases, leaving 15 bases not matched to a gene. The germline CDR1 and CDR2 sequences are SGHDT and YYEEEE. For the CDR3, the DNA is TGTGCCAGCAGCTCCGGACCGGGACAGGGTAGGGAGGATGGCTACACCTTC. Its protein is CASSSGPGQGREDGYTF.

About this clonotype itself: One end of the junction varies from germline; a read error may be responsible. The chain has TRBV7-2 and TRBJ2-3, with 11 bases aligning to TRBD2. Germline lookup yields CDR1 SGHTA and CDR2 FQGNSA. The CDR3 has 14 residues. In DNA, the CDR3 is TGTGCCTGCAGCTTAGTTCTAGCGGGGGGCCCACAGTATTTT. Translating it yields CACSLVLAGGPQYF.

The chain is built from TRBV5-1 and TRBJ2-1; 8 nucleotides align to TRBD1. CDR1 is SGHRS and CDR2 is YFSETQ in the germline V gene. Unmatched junction bases numbered 5, after V lost 0 bases and J lost 3 bases. CDR3 length equals 16 residues. The CDR3 bases are TGCGCCAGCAGCTTGGCCCGGGGACAGGACTACAATGAGCAGTTCTTC. Translation: CASSLARGQDYNEQFF.

The V call is TRBV27, the J call TRBJ2-7; 9 positions match TRBD2. From germline, CDR1 is MNHEY and CDR2 SMNVEV (reference sequence). This CDR3 has 15 residues. With V trimmed by 3 bases and J by 3 bases, 6 bases remained unmatched. The CDR3 DNA follows: TGTGCCAGCAGTTTGAAGGCGGGGGGGAACTACGAGCAGTACTTC. The encoded protein is CASSLKAGGNYEQYF.

This clonotype showed up just a few times. The chain carries TRBV7-9 and TRBJ2-3; 9 bases map to TRBD2. The CDR3 length is 16 residues. Trimming cost V 8 bases and J 2 bases; bases outside gene matches: 11. CDR1 and CDR2 from the germline V gene are SEHNR and FQNEAQ (reference sequence). The CDR3 bases are TGTGCCAGCCGAAAATCGACTAGCGGCTACACAGATACGCAGTATTTT. This translates into CASRKSTSGYTDTQYF.

Ten or more counts support this clonotype. The chain employs TRBV2 and TRBJ2-7; the D gene is possibly TRBD1 (6 bases). Germline CDR1 is SNHLY and CDR2 is FYNNEI. CDR3 length equals 14 residues. V was cut by 3 bases and J by 2 bases, with 11 bases left in between. CDR3 DNA: TGTGCCAGCAGTGAGGGACACGGCACCTACGAGCAGTACGTC. It is translated as CASSEGHGTYEQYV.

This clonotype has more than one count but fewer than ten. The chain links TRBV20-1 to TRBJ2-7; D possibly corresponds to TRBD2 (7 bases). The V end lost 0 bases, the J end lost 0 bases, and 9 bases lay between the germline ends. Germline V gives CDR1 DFQATT, CDR2 SNEGSKA (reference sequence). The CDR3 is 14 amino acids. As DNA, the CDR3 is TGCAGTGCTAGAGAAGGGGGGGGCTCCTACGAGCAGTACTTC. It is translated as CSAREGGGSYEQYF.

This chain connects TRBV7-2 to TRBJ1-4; TRBD1 might be the D (6 bases). In germline, CDR1 is SGHTA, CDR2 FQGNSA. V was trimmed by 1 base and J by 5 bases, leaving 14 bases between them. The CDR3 runs to 16 residues. CDR3 protein: CASSLEGTGTNEKLFF. CDR3 nucleotide sequence: TGTGCCAGCAGCTTAGAAGGTACAGGGACCAATGAAAAACTGTTTTTT.

The J gene is TRBJ2-7, the V gene TRBV6-2 or TRBV6-3; the D is unclear. Per the germline V gene, CDR1 is MNHEY and CDR2 is SVGEGT. Trimming took off 5 bases at V and 0 bases at J, with 11 bases between the two ends. The CDR3 loop spans 14 amino acids. The DNA for the CDR3 is TGTGCCAGCAGTCACTTTTCTATCTCCTACGAGCAGTACTTC. Translated, it gives CASSHFSISYEQYF.

The chain recombines TRBV10-3 with TRBJ2-5; 7 nucleotides align to TRBD2. This CDR3 has 15 amino acids. In germline, CDR1 is ENHRY, CDR2 SYGVKD. V trimming: 3 bases; J trimming: 5 bases; junction bases outside the gene matches: 9. This CDR3 is CAISDRGRGDETQYF. Written as DNA, the CDR3 is TGTGCCATCAGTGACAGAGGTCGGGGGGATGAGACCCAGTACTTC.

This clonotype was detected a few times. The chain employs TRBV7-2 and TRBJ2-3; TRBD1 might be the D (5 bases). The germline CDR1 and CDR2 sequences are SGHTA and FQGNSA. V lost 6 bases and J lost 6, with 16 bases in between. CDR3 length: 14 residues. CDR3 DNA sequence: TGTGCCAGCAGGTCTACGGGTAGGGGTGATACGCAGTATTTT. It encodes CASRSTGRGDTQYF.

This clonotype was picked up a small number of times. The chain employs TRBV5-4 and TRBJ1-1; D gene unclear. CDR1 and CDR2 (germline): SGHNT, YYREEE (reference sequence). The CDR3 is 14 amino acids. Trimming took off 4 bases at V and 4 bases at J, with 14 bases between the two ends. The CDR3 bases are TGTGCCAGCAGCATTGCTGGGGAAGGCACTGAAGCTTTCTTT. As protein: CASSIAGEGTEAFF.

This clonotype turned up a few times. This sequence joins TRBV15 and TRBJ2-3; D gene unclear. The V end lost 8 bases, the J end lost 1 base, and 10 bases lay between the germline ends. This CDR3 is built from 13 residues. Germline V gives CDR1 LNHNV, CDR2 YYDKDF (reference sequence). The chain's CDR3 is CATRPPRTDTQYF. The CDR3 DNA reads TGTGCCACCCGGCCCCCCCGCACAGATACGCAGTATTTT.

The chain combines TRBV11-2 with TRBJ1-5; a weak D match, TRBD1 (5 bases). Germline CDR1 reads SGHAT; CDR2 reads FQNNGV. V lost 0 bases and J 6 bases, leaving 18 bases between the germline ends. The CDR3 spans 17 residues. Written as DNA, the CDR3 is TGTGCCAGCAGCTTAGACCCCCAGGGAAGGGCGGTTCAGCCCCAGCATTTT. Translated: CASSLDPQGRAVQPQHF.

This clonotype came up a few times. The chain is built from TRBV20-1 and TRBJ2-3; the D call may be TRBD1 or TRBD2 (5 bases each). The CDR3 has 12 residues. Germline lookup yields CDR1 DFQATT and CDR2 SNEGSKA (reference sequence). Between the trimmed V and J ends, which lost 5 bases and 1 base, there was a span of 7 bases. In DNA form, the CDR3 reads TGCAGTGCTGGGACCCGCACAGATACGCAGTATTTT. This gives the protein CSAGTRTDTQYF.

This clonotype occurred many times. The chain combines TRBV9 with TRBJ2-1; the match to TRBD1 covers 8 bases. Looked up from germline, CDR1 is SGDLS and CDR2 is YYNGEE. V trimming: 0 bases; J trimming: 7 bases; junction bases outside the gene matches: 6. The CDR3 consists of 15 residues. DNA for the CDR3: TGTGCCAGCAGCGTAGTAACCCAGGGGGCGAATGAGCAGTTCTTC. Amino acid sequence: CASSVVTQGANEQFF.

This clonotype has ten or more counts. CDR3: CAISDPVGQIQETQYF. CDR3 sequence (DNA): TGTGCCATCAGTGACCCGGTGGGACAGATCCAAGAGACCCAGTACTTC. The V gene is TRBV10-3, the J gene TRBJ2-5, with 7 nucleotides matching TRBD1. V shed 3 bases and J 1 base; nucleotides not matched to a gene: 8. Germline loops: CDR1 ENHRY, CDR2 SYGVKD. The CDR3 is made up of 16 amino acids.

This clonotype was picked up a small number of times. The rearrangement uses TRBV29-1 and TRBJ1-2; D remains unclear. Trimming removed 1 base from V and 0 bases from J, with 9 bases in between. CDR1 is SQVTM, CDR2 ANQGSEA, per germline. The CDR3 is 14 residues long. CDR3 coding DNA: TGCAGCGTTGAAGGTGGAAGTACTAACTATGGCTACACCTTC. This encodes CSVEGGSTNYGYTF.

This clonotype was seen more than once but under ten times. This chain connects TRBV7-2 to TRBJ2-5, with TRBD2 matching 9 bases. The CDR3 runs to 16 residues. The junction had 8 bases not matched to a gene; V was cut back by 5 bases and J by 1 base. CDR1 is SGHTA, CDR2 FQGNSA, per germline. CDR3 in amino acids: CASSPPGGGAQETQYF. The CDR3 bases are TGTGCCAGCAGCCCCCCTGGCGGGGGGGCCCAAGAGACCCAGTACTTC.